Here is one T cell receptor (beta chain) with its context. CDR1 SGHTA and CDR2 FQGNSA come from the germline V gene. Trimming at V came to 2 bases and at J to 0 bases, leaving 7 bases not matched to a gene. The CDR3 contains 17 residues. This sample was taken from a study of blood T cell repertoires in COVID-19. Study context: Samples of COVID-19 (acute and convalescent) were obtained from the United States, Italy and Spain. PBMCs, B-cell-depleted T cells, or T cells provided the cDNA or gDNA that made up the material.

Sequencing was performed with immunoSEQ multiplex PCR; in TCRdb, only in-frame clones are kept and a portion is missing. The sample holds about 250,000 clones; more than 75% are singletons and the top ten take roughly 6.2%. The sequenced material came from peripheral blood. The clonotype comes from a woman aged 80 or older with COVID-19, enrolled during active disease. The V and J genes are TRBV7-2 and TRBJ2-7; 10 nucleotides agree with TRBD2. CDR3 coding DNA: TGTGCCAGCAGCTTATCGAGCGGGGGGGGTAGCTCCTACGAGCAGTACTTC. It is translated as CASSLSSGGGSSYEQYF.